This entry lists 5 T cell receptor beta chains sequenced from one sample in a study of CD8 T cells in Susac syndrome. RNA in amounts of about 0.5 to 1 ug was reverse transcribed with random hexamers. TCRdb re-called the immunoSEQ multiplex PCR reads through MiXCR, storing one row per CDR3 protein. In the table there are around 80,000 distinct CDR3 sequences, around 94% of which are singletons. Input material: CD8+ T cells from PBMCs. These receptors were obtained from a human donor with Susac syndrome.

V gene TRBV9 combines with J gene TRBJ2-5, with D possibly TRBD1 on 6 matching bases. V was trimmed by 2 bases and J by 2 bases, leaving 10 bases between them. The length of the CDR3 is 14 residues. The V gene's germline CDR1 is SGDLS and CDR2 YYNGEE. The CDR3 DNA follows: TGTGCCAGCAGCGTGCAGGGGAGACAAGAGACCCAGTACTTC. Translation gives CASSVQGRQETQYF.

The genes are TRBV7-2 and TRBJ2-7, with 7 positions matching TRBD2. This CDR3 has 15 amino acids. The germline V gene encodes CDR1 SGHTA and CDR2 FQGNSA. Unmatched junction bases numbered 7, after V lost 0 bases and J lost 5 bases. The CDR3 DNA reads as TGTGCCAGCAGCTTAGCAGGGGCTAGCGGCGACGAGCAGTACTTC. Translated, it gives CASSLAGASGDEQYF.

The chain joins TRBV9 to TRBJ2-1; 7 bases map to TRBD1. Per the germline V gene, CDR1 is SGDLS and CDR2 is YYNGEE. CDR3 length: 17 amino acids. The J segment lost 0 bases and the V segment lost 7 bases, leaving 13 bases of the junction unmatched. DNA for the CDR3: TGTGCCAGCGAGAGAGGGACAGAACTTAGCTCCTACAATGAGCAGTTCTTC. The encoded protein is CASERGTELSSYNEQFF. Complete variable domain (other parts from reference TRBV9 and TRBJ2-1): DSGVTQTPKHLITATGQRVTLRCSPRSGDLSVYWYQQSLDQGLQFLIQYYNGEERAKGNILERFSAQQFPDLHSELNLSSLELGDSALYFCASERGTELSSYNEQFFGPGTRLTVL.

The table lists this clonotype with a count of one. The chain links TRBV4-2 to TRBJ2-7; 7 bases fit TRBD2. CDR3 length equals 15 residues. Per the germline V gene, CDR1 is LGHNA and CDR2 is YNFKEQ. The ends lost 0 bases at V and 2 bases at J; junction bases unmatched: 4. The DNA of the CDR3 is TGTGCCAGCAGCCAAGAGGTTCGGGGGGCCTACGAGCAGTACTTC. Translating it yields CASSQEVRGAYEQYF.

The CDR3 region has the DNA TGTGCCAGTTTTGGGGCGGACACCGGGGAGCTGTTTTTT. Translating it yields CASFGADTGELFF. The chain joins TRBV19 to TRBJ2-2; possibly TRBD1 for D (5 bases). The CDR3 extends over 13 amino acids. Trimming removed 8 bases at V and 3 bases at J, with 10 bases between. Germline V CDR1 and CDR2: LNHDA, SQIVND (reference sequence).